This T cell receptor beta chain was recovered during a study of CD8+ T cells in alopecia areata. Extraction and reverse transcription of RNA yielded cDNA as the sequencing template. The method was immunoSEQ multiplex PCR; TCRdb's version includes in-frame clones alone and lacks a portion of them. The top ten hold 4.5% of the sample, which has roughly 130,000 clones, about 57% seen once. The V gene lost 10 bases and the J gene lost 0 bases, with 17 bases spanning the gap. CDR3 length: 15 amino acids. Looked up from germline, CDR1 is SGHNT and CDR2 is YYREEE (reference sequence). The origin of this receptor is a human donor with alopecia areata. The chain links TRBV5-4 to TRBJ2-1; D unresolved. Sequenced material: CD4+ T cells sorted from blood, taken at week 0. CDR3 protein: CAYDSGGTSYNEQFF. The CDR3 DNA sequence: TGTGCCTACGACTCCGGCGGTACCTCCTACAATGAGCAGTTCTTC.